This TCR beta chain emerged from a study of T cells after yellow fever vaccination. Whole-study findings and limits: Across the CD4 and CD8 compartments, a small share of clonotypes was present in both.

This clonotype has ten or more counts. Its antigen is unidentified. MiXCR, run by TCRdb on the 5' RACE reads, gives a single entry per CDR3 protein. The sample has 140,000 to 150,000 distinct CDR3 sequences; about 6.2% are singletons. The sequencing used CD4+ T cells sorted from PBMCs, collected 10 days after the yellow fever booster vaccination. This TCR derives from a man aged 25-45 years who received the YFV17D yellow fever vaccine.

The CDR3 is CASSQEGYYEQYF. The CDR3 DNA follows: TGTGCCAGCAGCCAAGAGGGATACTACGAGCAGTACTTC. The chain joins TRBV4-2 to TRBJ2-7; no clear D gene. Trimming removed 0 bases from V and 3 bases from J, with 6 bases in between. The CDR3 totals 13 residues. Germline V gives CDR1 LGHNA, CDR2 YNFKEQ.